This section outlines one T cell receptor (beta chain) sequence together with its context. Antigen: not known. The J segment lost 4 bases and the V segment lost 6 bases, leaving 11 bases of the junction unmatched. The CDR3 length is 15 residues. Looked up from germline, CDR1 is SEHNR and CDR2 is FQNEAQ (reference sequence). This record belongs to a study of T cell responses to AZD1222 COVID-19 vaccine. The table came from immunoSEQ multiplex PCR; TCRdb's copy has only in-frame clones and leaves some out. The data show 130,000 to 150,000 clones, with about 92% seen just once and about 3% held by the top ten. Overall study findings and caveats: Baseline serostatus was positive in only six AZD1222 recipients. There were repertoire samples only from the period after the peak T cell response. The donors showed a predominance of white British ancestry and of females, with possible underestimation of clonal diversity.

This clonotype was obtained from an adult in good health. The sequenced sample was peripheral blood, obtained on day 0 of AZD1222 vaccination. The chain combines TRBV7-9 with TRBJ1-1; 7 nucleotides agree with TRBD1. CDR3 region: CASSRQSAGGTEAFF. The CDR3 nucleotides are TGTGCCAGCAGTCGTCAGAGCGCAGGGGGCACTGAAGCTTTCTTT. Full variable domain (remainder filled in from reference TRBV7-9 and TRBJ1-1): DTGVSQNPRHKITKRGQNVTFRCDPISEHNRLYWYRQTLGQGPEFLTYFQNEAQLEKSRLLSDRFSAERPKGSFSTLEIQRTEQGDSAMYLCASSRQSAGGTEAFFGQGTRLTVV.